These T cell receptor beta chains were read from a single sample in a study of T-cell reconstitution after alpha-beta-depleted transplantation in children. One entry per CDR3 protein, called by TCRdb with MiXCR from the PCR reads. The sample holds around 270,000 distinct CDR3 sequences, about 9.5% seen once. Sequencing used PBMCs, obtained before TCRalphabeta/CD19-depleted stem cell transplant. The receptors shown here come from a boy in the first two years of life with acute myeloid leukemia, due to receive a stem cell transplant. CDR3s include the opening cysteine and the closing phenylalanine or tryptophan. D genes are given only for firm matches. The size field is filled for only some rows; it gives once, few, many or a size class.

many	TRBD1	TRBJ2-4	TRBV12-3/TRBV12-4	CASSSPDREYIQYF	TGTGCCAGCAGTTCCCCGGACAGGGAATACATTCAGTACTTC
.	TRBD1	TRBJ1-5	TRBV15	CATSRKQGAPQHF	TGTGCCACCAGCAGAAAACAGGGGGCGCCCCAGCATTTT
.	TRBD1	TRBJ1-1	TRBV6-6	CASSWTGVTEAFF	TGTGCCAGCAGTTGGACAGGGGTCACTGAAGCTTTCTTT
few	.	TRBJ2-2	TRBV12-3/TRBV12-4	CASRLTQGGTGELFF	TGTGCCAGCAGGCTGACCCAGGGCGGCACCGGGGAGCTGTTTTTT
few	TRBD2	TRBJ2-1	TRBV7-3	CASSSGLAEDNEQFF	TGTGCCAGCAGCTCGGGACTAGCGGAGGACAATGAGCAGTTCTTC
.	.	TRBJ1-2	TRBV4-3	CASSQDPQVRGGYTF	TGCGCCAGCAGCCAAGATCCTCAGGTGAGGGGTGGCTACACCTTC
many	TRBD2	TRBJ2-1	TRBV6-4	CASSDSSGGANEQFF	TGTGCCAGCAGTGACTCGAGCGGGGGGGCCAATGAGCAGTTCTTC
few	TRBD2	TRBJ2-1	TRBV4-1	CASSQDPTSGRAPLSSYNEQFF	TGCGCCAGCAGCCAAGATCCAACTAGCGGGAGGGCGCCTCTTAGCTCCTACAATGAGCAGTTCTTC
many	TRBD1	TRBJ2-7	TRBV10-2	CASRPGQGRYEQYF	TGCGCCAGCAGACCCGGACAGGGTCGCTACGAGCAGTACTTC
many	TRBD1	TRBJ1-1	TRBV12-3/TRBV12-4	CASSPTDRGPNAEAFF	TGTGCCAGCAGTCCCACGGACAGGGGGCCCAACGCTGAAGCTTTCTTT